This TCR beta chain comes out of a study of shared clonotypes between healthy human individuals. DNA at 200 ng, 30,000 or so T cell genomes, went into sorted-subset replicate PCRs. Repertoires were generated with immunoSEQ multiplex PCR, while TCRdb's copy carries only in-frame clones and drops some. The sample includes about 2.4 million clones, roughly 93% of them seen just once. The CDR3 is 15 residues long. J was trimmed by 5 bases and V by 4 bases; bases with no gene match: 9. Germline V lookup: CDR1 SGHNT, CDR2 YYREEE (reference sequence). The chain couples TRBV5-4 to TRBJ2-5; 9 nucleotides match TRBD1. The TCR originated in a man younger than 30 in good health. Some clones in this sample may be carry-over from other donors' samples. Material: naive CD4+ T cells from PBMCs. This sample's subset: CD45RA+ positively selected. The CDR3 region has the DNA TGTGCCAGCAGCCAAACTACAGGGGGCGGGGAGACCCAGTACTTC. This sequence encodes CASSQTTGGGETQYF.